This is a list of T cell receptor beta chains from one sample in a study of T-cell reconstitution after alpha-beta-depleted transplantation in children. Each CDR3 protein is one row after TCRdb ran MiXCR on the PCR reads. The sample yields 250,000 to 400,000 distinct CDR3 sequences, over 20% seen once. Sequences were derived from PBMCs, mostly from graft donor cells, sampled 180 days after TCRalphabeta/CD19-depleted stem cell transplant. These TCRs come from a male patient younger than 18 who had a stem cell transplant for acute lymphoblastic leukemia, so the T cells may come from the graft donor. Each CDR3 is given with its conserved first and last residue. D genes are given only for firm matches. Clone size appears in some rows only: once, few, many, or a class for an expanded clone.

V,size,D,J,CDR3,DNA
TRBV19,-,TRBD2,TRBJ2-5,CASSKGLADNQETQYF,TGTGCCAGTAGTAAAGGGCTAGCGGACAACCAAGAGACCCAGTACTTC
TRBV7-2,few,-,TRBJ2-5,CASSPRGALMYQETQYF,TGTGCCAGCAGCCCCAGGGGGGCCCTTATGTACCAAGAGACCCAGTACTTC
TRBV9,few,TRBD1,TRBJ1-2,CASSVVGQGYGYTF,TGTGCCAGCAGCGTAGTGGGACAGGGCTATGGCTACACCTTC
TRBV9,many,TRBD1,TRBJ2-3,CASSPTTGGADTQYF,TGTGCCAGCAGCCCGACGACAGGGGGAGCAGATACGCAGTATTTT
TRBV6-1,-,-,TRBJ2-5,CASSEWETQYF,TGTGCCAGCAGTGAATGGGAGACCCAGTACTTC
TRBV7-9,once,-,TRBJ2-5,CASSLIGGQETQYF,TGTGCCAGCAGCTTAATTGGGGGGCAAGAGACCCAGTACTTC
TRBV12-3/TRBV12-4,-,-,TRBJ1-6,CASSFSGGRSPLHF,TGTGCCAGCAGTTTTTCGGGGGGTCGATCACCCCTCCACTTT
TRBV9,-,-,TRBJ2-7,CASSPPGGSYEQYF,TGTGCCAGCAGCCCACCCGGCGGTTCCTACGAGCAGTACTTC
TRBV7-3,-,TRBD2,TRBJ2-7,CASSLEGGRSYEQYF,TGTGCCAGCAGCTTAGAAGGCGGGAGATCCTACGAGCAGTACTTC
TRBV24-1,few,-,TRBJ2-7,CATSENYEQYF,TGTGCCACCAGTGAAAACTACGAGCAGTACTTC
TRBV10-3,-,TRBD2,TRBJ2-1,CAITGTSGYNEQFF,TGTGCCATCACCGGGACTAGCGGATACAATGAGCAGTTCTTC
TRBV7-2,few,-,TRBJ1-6,CASSPSTGSPLHF,TGTGCCAGCAGCCCGTCAACAGGGTCACCCCTCCACTTT
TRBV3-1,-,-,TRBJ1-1,CASSPPNRVGTEAFF,TGTGCCAGCAGCCCCCCCAATAGGGTGGGCACTGAAGCTTTCTTT
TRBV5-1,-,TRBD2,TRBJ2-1,CASSTPGTSGRSEQFF,TGCGCCAGCAGCACACCCGGGACTAGCGGGAGGAGTGAGCAGTTCTTC
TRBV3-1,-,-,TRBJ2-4,CASSQDSQTKNIQYF,TGTGCCAGCAGCCAAGATTCCCAAACCAAAAACATTCAGTACTTC
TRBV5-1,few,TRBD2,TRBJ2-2,CASSPWREGLNGELFF,TGCGCCAGCAGCCCCTGGCGGGAGGGCCTTAACGGGGAGCTGTTTTTT
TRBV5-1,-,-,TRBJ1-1,CASSLRQGSRTEAFF,TGCGCCAGCAGCTTGCGGCAGGGGAGCCGCACTGAAGCTTTCTTT
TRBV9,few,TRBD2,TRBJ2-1,CASSGTSSEQFF,TGTGCCAGCAGCGGGACTAGCAGTGAGCAGTTCTTC
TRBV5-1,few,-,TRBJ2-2,CASSLAWLDPNTGELFF,TGCGCCAGCAGCTTGGCGTGGCTAGATCCGAACACCGGGGAGCTGTTTTTT
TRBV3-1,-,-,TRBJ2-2,CASSPFQSAGELFF,TGTGCCAGCAGCCCCTTCCAGTCGGCCGGGGAGCTGTTTTTT
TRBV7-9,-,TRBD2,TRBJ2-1,CASSSAGTSGRNEQFF,TGTGCCAGCAGCTCAGCCGGGACTAGCGGGAGAAATGAGCAGTTCTTC
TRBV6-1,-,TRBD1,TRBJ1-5,CASSEGDRVLQPQHF,TGTGCCAGCAGTGAAGGGGACAGGGTACTGCAGCCCCAGCATTTT
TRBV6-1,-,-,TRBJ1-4,CASREIATNEKLFF,TGTGCCAGCAGGGAGATAGCAACTAATGAAAAACTGTTTTTT
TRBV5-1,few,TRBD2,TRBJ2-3,CASSPPAHLAESTDTQYF,TGCGCCAGCAGCCCCCCAGCGCATCTAGCGGAGTCCACAGATACGCAGTATTTT
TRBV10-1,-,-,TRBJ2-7,CASGDFDYEQYF,TGCGCCAGCGGGGACTTTGACTACGAGCAGTACTTC
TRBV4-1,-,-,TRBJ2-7,CASSQPGRRPEQYF,TGCGCCAGCAGCCAACCGGGAAGGAGACCTGAGCAGTACTTC
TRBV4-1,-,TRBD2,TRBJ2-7,CASSREGSGTSASEQYF,TGCGCCAGCAGCCGCGAAGGATCCGGGACTAGCGCGTCCGAGCAGTACTTC
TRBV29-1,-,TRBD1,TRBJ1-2,CSVALTGNYGYTF,TGCAGCGTTGCCTTGACAGGGAACTATGGCTACACCTTC
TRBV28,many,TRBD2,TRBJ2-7,CASRGLATYEQYF,TGTGCCAGCAGAGGACTAGCGACCTACGAGCAGTACTTC
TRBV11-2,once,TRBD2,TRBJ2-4,CATAPAGGNIQYF,TGTGCCACCGCCCCGGCGGGGGGAAACATTCAGTACTTC
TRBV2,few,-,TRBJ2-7,CASKDTRTRLGEQYF,TGTGCCAGCAAGGACACCAGGACCCGGTTGGGCGAGCAGTACTTC
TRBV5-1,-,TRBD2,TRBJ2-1,CASSSLAGVIYNEQFF,TGCGCCAGCAGCTCCTTAGCGGGAGTGATCTACAATGAGCAGTTCTTC
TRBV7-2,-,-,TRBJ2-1,CASSLLSFEQFF,TGTGCCAGCAGCTTACTTAGTTTTGAGCAGTTCTTC
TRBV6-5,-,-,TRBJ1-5,CASSYSGREQPQHF,TGTGCCAGCAGTTACTCGGGCAGGGAGCAGCCCCAGCATTTT
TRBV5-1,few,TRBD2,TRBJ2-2,CASSRGLAGATGELFF,TGCGCCAGCAGTCGAGGACTAGCGGGAGCCACCGGGGAGCTGTTTTTT
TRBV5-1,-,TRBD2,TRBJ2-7,CASSQRLAGSYEQYF,TGCGCCAGCAGCCAGAGACTAGCGGGGTCCTACGAGCAGTACTTC
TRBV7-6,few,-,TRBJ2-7,CASSHGGGLSYEQYF,TGTGCCAGCAGCCACGGAGGGGGGTTATCCTACGAGCAGTACTTC
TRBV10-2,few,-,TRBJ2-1,CAVSPGHEQFF,TGCGCCGTCAGTCCGGGGCATGAGCAGTTCTTC
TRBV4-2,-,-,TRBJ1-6,CASSQEAGNSPLHF,TGTGCCAGCAGCCAAGAGGCCGGGAACTCACCCCTCCACTTT
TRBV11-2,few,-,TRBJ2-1,CASSSRTAYNEQFF,TGTGCCAGCAGCTCCCGGACAGCCTACAATGAGCAGTTCTTC
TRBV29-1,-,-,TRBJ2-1,CSVVRDTSSCNEQFF,TGCAGCGTCGTTCGGGACACAAGCTCCTGCAATGAGCAGTTCTTC
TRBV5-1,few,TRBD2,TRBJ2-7,CASSLAPRGLAGARSIHEQYF,TGCGCCAGCAGCTTGGCCCCCAGGGGACTAGCGGGAGCGCGGTCAATCCACGAGCAGTACTTC
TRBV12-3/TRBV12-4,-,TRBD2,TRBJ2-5,CASRLTSGTETQYF,TGTGCCAGCAGGCTTACTAGCGGGACTGAGACCCAGTACTTC
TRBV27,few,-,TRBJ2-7,CASSYAGGYEQYF,TGTGCCAGCAGTTACGCCGGAGGCTACGAGCAGTACTTC
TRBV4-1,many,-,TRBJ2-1,CASSQGLYNEQFF,TGTGCCAGCAGCCAGGGTTTGTACAATGAGCAGTTCTTC
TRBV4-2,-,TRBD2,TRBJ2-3,CASSQPGLASDTQYF,TGTGCCAGCAGCCAGCCGGGACTAGCATCAGATACGCAGTATTTT
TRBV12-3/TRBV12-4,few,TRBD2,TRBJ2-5,CASSPISGRGETQYF,TGTGCCAGCAGCCCAATTAGCGGGAGAGGAGAGACCCAGTACTTC
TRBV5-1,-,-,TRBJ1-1,CASSLVVTMNTEAFF,TGCGCCAGCAGCTTGGTAGTGACCATGAACACTGAAGCTTTCTTT
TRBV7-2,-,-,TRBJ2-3,CASSPPLVPDTQYF,TGTGCCAGCAGCCCCCCCCTAGTACCAGATACGCAGTATTTT
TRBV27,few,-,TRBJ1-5,CASKVRAGAQPQHF,TGTGCCAGCAAAGTAAGGGCGGGGGCTCAGCCCCAGCATTTT
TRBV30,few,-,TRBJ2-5,CAWSARGVRKETQYF,TGTGCCTGGAGTGCTAGGGGGGTGAGGAAAGAGACCCAGTACTTC
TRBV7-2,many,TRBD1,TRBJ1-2,CASSLRTGTNYGYTF,TGTGCCAGCAGCTTAAGGACAGGGACCAACTATGGCTACACCTTC
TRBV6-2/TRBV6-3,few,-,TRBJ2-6,CASIQESGANVLTF,TGTGCCAGCATCCAGGAGTCTGGGGCCAACGTCCTGACTTTC